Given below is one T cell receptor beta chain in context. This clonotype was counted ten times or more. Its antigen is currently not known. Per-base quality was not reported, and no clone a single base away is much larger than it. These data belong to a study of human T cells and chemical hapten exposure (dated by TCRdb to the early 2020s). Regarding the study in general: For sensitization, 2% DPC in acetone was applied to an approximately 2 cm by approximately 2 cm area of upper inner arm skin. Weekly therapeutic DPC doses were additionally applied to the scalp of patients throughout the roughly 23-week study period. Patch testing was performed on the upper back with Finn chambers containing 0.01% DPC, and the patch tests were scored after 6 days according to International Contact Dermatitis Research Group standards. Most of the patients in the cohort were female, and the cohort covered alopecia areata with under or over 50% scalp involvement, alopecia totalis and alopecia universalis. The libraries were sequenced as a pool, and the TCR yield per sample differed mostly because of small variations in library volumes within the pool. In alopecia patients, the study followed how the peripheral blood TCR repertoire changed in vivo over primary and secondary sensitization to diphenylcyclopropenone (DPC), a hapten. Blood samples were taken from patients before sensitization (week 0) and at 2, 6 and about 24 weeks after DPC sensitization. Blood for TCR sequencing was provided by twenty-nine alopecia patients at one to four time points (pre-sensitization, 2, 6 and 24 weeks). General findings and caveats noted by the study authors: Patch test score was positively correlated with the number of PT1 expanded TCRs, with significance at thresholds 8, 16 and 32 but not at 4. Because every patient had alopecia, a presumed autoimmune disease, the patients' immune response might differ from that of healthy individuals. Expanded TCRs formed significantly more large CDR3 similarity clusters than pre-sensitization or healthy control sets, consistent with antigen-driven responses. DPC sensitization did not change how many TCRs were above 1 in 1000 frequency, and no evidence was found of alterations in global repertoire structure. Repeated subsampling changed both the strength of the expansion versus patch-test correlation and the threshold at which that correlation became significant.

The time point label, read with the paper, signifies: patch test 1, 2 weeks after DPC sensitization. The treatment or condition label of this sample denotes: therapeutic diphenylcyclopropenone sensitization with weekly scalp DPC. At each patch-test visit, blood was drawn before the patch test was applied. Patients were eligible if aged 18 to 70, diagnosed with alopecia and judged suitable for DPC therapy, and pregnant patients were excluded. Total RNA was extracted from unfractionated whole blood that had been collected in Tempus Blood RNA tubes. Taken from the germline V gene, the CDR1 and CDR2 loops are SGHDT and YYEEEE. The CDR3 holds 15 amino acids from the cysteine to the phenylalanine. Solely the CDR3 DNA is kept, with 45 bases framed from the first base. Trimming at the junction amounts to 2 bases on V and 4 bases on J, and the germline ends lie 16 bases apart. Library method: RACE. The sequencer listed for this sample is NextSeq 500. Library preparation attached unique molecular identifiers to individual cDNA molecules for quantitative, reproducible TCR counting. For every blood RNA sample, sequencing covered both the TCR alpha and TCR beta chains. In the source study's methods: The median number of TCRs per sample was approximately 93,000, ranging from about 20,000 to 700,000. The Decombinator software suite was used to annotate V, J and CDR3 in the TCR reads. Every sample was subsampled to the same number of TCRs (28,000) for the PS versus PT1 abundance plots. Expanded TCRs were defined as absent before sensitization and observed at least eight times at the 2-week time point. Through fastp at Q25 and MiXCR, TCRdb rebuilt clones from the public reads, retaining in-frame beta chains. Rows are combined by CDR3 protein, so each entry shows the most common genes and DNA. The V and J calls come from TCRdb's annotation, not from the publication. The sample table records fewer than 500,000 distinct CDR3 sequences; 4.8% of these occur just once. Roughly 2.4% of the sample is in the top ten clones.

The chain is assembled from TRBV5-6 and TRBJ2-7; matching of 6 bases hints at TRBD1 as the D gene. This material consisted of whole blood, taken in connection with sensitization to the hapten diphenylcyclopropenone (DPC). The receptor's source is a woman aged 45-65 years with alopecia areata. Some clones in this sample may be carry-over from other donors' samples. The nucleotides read TGTGCCAGCAGCTTTGGGACAACCTCAGCTTACGAGCAGTACTTC. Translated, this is CASSFGTTSAYEQYF.